These 17 T cell receptor beta chains were sequenced from one sample in a study of OX40 agonist ivuxolimab in advanced cancers. Libraries were built with the immunoSEQ multiplex PCR assay. TCRdb carries this immuneACCESS record with in-frame sequences only. Its versions omit some clonotypes, under half of them owing to an unresolved V gene in the studies checked, with the rest unexplained. Here the sample has around 60,000 clones; around 82% occur a single time. The ten largest clones capture roughly 1.9% of the sample. Sample: CD4+ or CD8+ T cells sorted from blood, taken in a trial of the OX40 agonist ivuxolimab. The receptors stem from an adult with an advanced solid tumor such as melanoma, head and neck, liver or kidney cancer.

The chain joins TRBV9 to TRBJ2-3; a weak D match, TRBD2 (5 bases). The CDR3 runs 15 residues. Trimming removed 0 bases at V and 2 bases at J, with 10 bases between. Germline V gene sequence: CDR1 SGDLS, CDR2 YYNGEE. The CDR3 nucleotides read TGTGCCAGCAGCGTAGTGGACTTCGACACAGATACGCAGTATTTT. Translated, it gives CASSVVDFDTDTQYF.

The chain links TRBV11-2 to TRBJ2-3, with TRBD2 matching 7 bases. The CDR3 is 16 residues long. With 5 bases clipped from V and 0 bases from J, the junction kept 8 bases outside the gene matches. Germline-derived CDR1 and CDR2 are SGHAT and FQNNGV. CDR3 sequence reads: CASSVGLVSSTDTQYF. The CDR3 nucleotides are TGTGCCAGCAGCGTCGGACTAGTTTCGAGCACAGATACGCAGTATTTT.

This clone has just a few counts. The chain employs TRBV9 and TRBJ2-5; D may be TRBD1 or TRBD2 (5 bases each). CDR1 and CDR2 (germline): SGDLS, YYNGEE. This CDR3 has 14 residues. V was clipped by 0 bases and J by 5 bases, with 11 bases between them. CDR3 loop: CASSVDLRDETQYF. In DNA form, the CDR3 reads TGTGCCAGCAGCGTAGATTTAAGGGACGAGACCCAGTACTTC.

The chain joins TRBV4-1 to TRBJ2-5; D assignment may be TRBD1 or TRBD2 (5 bases each). Trimming took 1 base from V and 2 from J, leaving 8 bases between them. This CDR3 has 14 residues. CDR1 is MGHRA, CDR2 YSYEKL, per germline. In nucleotides, the CDR3 is TGCGCCAGCAGCCAAGCGGGGCTACAAGAGACCCAGTACTTC. Translating gives CASSQAGLQETQYF.

The chain links TRBV5-1 to TRBJ2-7; 10 bases align to TRBD2. The V segment lost 4 bases and the J segment 0 bases; nucleotides outside the gene matches: 4. This CDR3 spans 15 amino acids. Germline V gene sequence: CDR1 SGHRS, CDR2 YFSETQ. CDR3 nucleotides: TGCGCCAGCAGCAGCCGGACTAGCGGCTCCTACGAGCAGTACTTC. Protein product: CASSSRTSGSYEQYF.

For this clone: The same CDR3 can be traced to other DNA sequences in this sample. The chain has TRBV5-1 and TRBJ2-5, with 9 nucleotides matching TRBD1. The CDR3 loop spans 14 amino acids. V gave up 5 bases and J gave up 3 bases; unmatched junction bases: 5. Looked up from germline, CDR1 is SGHRS and CDR2 is YFSETQ. The CDR3 region is CASSLRTGEETQYF. DNA for the CDR3: TGCGCCAGCAGTCTCAGGACAGGGGAAGAGACCCAGTACTTC.

This chain joins TRBV7-2 and TRBJ2-1, with D hard to call. Germline V gives CDR1 SGHTA, CDR2 FQGNSA. This CDR3 is built from 11 residues. Trimming left V 2 bases short and J 10 bases short, with 6 bases between. The CDR3 loop is CASSLLGEQFF. In nucleotides, the CDR3 is TGTGCCAGCAGCTTATTAGGGGAGCAGTTCTTC.

The chain has TRBV6-1 and TRBJ2-3; 7 bases map to TRBD1. The CDR3 consists of 15 residues. The junction had 11 bases not matched to a gene; V was cut back by 6 bases and J by 5 bases. Germline lookup yields CDR1 MNHNS and CDR2 SASEGT. The CDR3 coding sequence is TGTGCCAGCAGGGCCGGGGACAGATTGAGAGATACGCAGTATTTT. This sequence encodes CASRAGDRLRDTQYF.

The rearrangement links TRBV28 to TRBJ1-2; D is unresolved. This CDR3 is 12 amino acids long. The germline gives CDR1 MDHEN, CDR2 SYDVKM. V lost 2 bases and J lost 5, with 6 bases in between. This CDR3 is CASSLGSYGYTF. The CDR3 coding sequence is TGTGCCAGCAGTTTAGGGAGTTATGGCTACACCTTC.

The gene calls are TRBV2 and TRBJ1-6, with TRBD1 matching 10 bases. This CDR3 has 15 amino acids. Germline V lookup: CDR1 SNHLY, CDR2 FYNNEI. The J segment lost 5 bases and the V segment lost 4 bases, leaving 2 bases of the junction unmatched. The CDR3 bases are TGTGCCAGCAGTGGACAGGGGGCGGATAATTCACCCCTCCACTTT. Residues: CASSGQGADNSPLHF.

This sequence joins TRBV6-6 and TRBJ2-7, with 9 bases lining up with TRBD2. The germline V gene has CDR1 MNHNY and CDR2 SVGAGI (reference sequence). V was clipped by 3 bases and J by 4 bases; unmatched bases: 10. The CDR3 extends over 16 amino acids. CDR3 nucleotides: TGTGCCAGCAGTTATCAGGGACTAGCACTAGCTTACGAGCAGTACTTC. It encodes CASSYQGLALAYEQYF.

J is TRBJ1-1 and V is TRBV30; D call uncertain. The CDR3 extends over 12 amino acids. Trimming took off 1 base at V and 3 bases at J, with 6 bases between the two ends. CDR1 and CDR2 (germline): GTSNPN, SVGIG (reference sequence). The CDR3 DNA is TGTGCCTGGAGTGCATATTACACTGAAGCTTTCTTT. This encodes CAWSAYYTEAFF. The full variable domain, its missing parts supplied by reference TRBV30 and TRBJ1-1, is SQTIHQWPATLVQPVGSPLSLECTVEGTSNPNLYWYRQAAGRGLQLLFYSVGIGQISSEVPQNLSASRPQDRQFILSSKKLLLSDSGFYLCAWSAYYTEAFFGQGTRLTVV.

V and J are TRBV4-3 and TRBJ2-7, with 8 bases identical to TRBD1. Germline CDR1 is LGHNA and CDR2 is YSLEER. This CDR3 has 12 residues. V was clipped by 3 bases and J by 7 bases; unmatched bases: 2. CDR3 sequence: CASSQTGDEQYF. The CDR3 nucleotides are TGCGCCAGCAGCCAGACAGGGGATGAGCAGTACTTC.

The CDR3 is CASSRQVHEQYF. The DNA of the CDR3 is TGCGCCAGCAGTCGCCAGGTCCACGAGCAGTACTTC. V usage is TRBV23-1 and J usage is TRBJ2-7; D remains unclear. TRBV23-1 is labeled an ORF, and its function is uncertain. The CDR3 length is 12 residues. V gave up 4 bases and J gave up 5 bases, with 9 bases separating them.

The CDR3 DNA sequence: TGTGCCAGCAGCTCTATGACAGGCGAGACCCAGTACTTC. It is translated as CASSSMTGETQYF. The chain combines TRBV7-3 with TRBJ2-5; possible D gene TRBD1, 6 bases. V gave up 4 bases and J gave up 5 bases, with 11 bases separating them. This CDR3 has 13 residues. Germline loops: CDR1 SGHTA, CDR2 FQGTGA.

V is TRBV5-5 and J is TRBJ2-7; TRBD2 aligns across 9 bases. The CDR3 contains 14 residues. CDR1 is SGHKS and CDR2 is YYEKEE in the germline V gene (reference sequence). Germline trimming cut 5 bases from V and 5 bases from J; bases unmatched to any gene: 8. The CDR3 region has the DNA TGTGCCAGCAGTGTCCTGCGGGAGGGGAACGAGCAGTACTTC. This gives the protein CASSVLREGNEQYF.

CDR3 amino acids: CAIRGQGEGEAFF. CDR3 DNA: TGTGCCATCAGGGGACAGGGGGAAGGTGAAGCTTTCTTT. The rearrangement links TRBV10-3 to TRBJ1-1; 11 nucleotides agree with TRBD1. The V gene's germline CDR1 is ENHRY and CDR2 SYGVKD. The V segment lost 6 bases and the J segment 7 bases; nucleotides outside the gene matches: 4. The CDR3 is 13 residues long.